The 23 T cell receptor beta chains below come from one sample, sequenced in a study of CD8+CD57+ T cells in acquired aplastic anemia. Researchers used genomic DNA as the template to profile TCR beta VDJ and CDR3. Using its own MiXCR run on the reads, TCRdb lists one record per CDR3 protein. The profile shows some 200,000 distinct CDR3 sequences, roughly 57% of them singletons. What was sequenced was sorted CD4+, CD8+, or CD8+CD57+ T cells (not recorded which) from PBMCs. These receptors were taken from a human donor in good health.

V is TRBV3-1 and J is TRBJ2-1; TRBD2 matches 9 bases. Germline loops: CDR1 LGHDT, CDR2 YNNKEL (reference sequence). CDR3 size: 15 residues. V was pared by 4 bases and J by 8 bases, with 9 bases of the junction left unmatched. The CDR3 reads CASSLGLAMEHEQFF. In nucleotides, the CDR3 is TGTGCCAGCAGCCTAGGACTAGCGATGGAACATGAGCAGTTCTTC.

As concerns this clonotype: It is likely a read error, because the conserved phenylalanine at the end of the CDR3 is missing. The V gene is TRBV7-3, the J gene TRBJ2-5, with TRBD2 matching 8 bases. Germline trimming cut 5 bases from V and 5 bases from J; bases unmatched to any gene: 4. The germline V gene encodes CDR1 SGHTA and CDR2 FQGTGA. CDR3 length equals 13 residues. The CDR3 coding sequence is TGTGCCAGCAGCAGGGGCGGGGGGGAGACCCAGTACCTC. The encoded protein is CASSRGGGETQYL.

About this clonotype: Lacking the conserved final phenylalanine or tryptophan, this CDR3 likely reflects a read error. The gene calls are TRBV7-9 and TRBJ1-3; D unclear. The V end lost 5 bases, the J end lost 0 bases, and 8 bases lay between the germline ends. Germline V gene data show CDR1 as SEHNR and CDR2 as FQNEAQ (reference sequence). CDR3 length: 14 amino acids. CDR3 in amino acids: CASSEGSSGNTIYC. The CDR3 nucleotides read TGTGCCAGCAGCGAGGGTAGCTCTGGAAACACCATATATTGT.

This clonotype has only a few counts. The rearrangement links TRBV7-3 to TRBJ2-2, with TRBD1 as a possible D gene (5 bases). This CDR3 has 12 amino acids. The V gene lost 5 bases and the J gene lost 13 bases, with 14 bases spanning the gap. Germline CDR1 and CDR2: SGHTA and FQGTGA. The CDR3 sequence: CASSQGREGLFF. CDR3 nucleotides: TGTGCCAGCAGCCAAGGCAGGGAAGGGCTGTTTTTT.

The rearrangement links TRBV20-1 to TRBJ2-1; possibly TRBD1 or TRBD2 for D (5 bases each). In germline, CDR1 is DFQATT, CDR2 SNEGSKA (reference sequence). CDR3 size: 13 residues. Trimming cost V 5 bases and J 5 bases, with 13 bases left between them. Here the CDR3 reads CSAYPGPDNEQFF. The CDR3, as DNA: TGCAGTGCTTACCCGGGACCTGACAATGAGCAGTTCTTC.

The rearrangement uses TRBV19 and TRBJ2-1; D is unclear. This CDR3 has 12 amino acids. The germline gives CDR1 LNHDA, CDR2 SQIVND (reference sequence). V shed 4 bases and J shed 3 bases, with 4 bases lying between them. The CDR3 DNA reads TGTGCCAGTAGTAAATACTACAATGAGCAGTTCTTC. It codes for CASSKYYNEQFF.

This clonotype was observed many times. This chain uses TRBV15 with TRBJ2-1; TRBD1 matches at 8 bases. The trim removed 10 bases at V and 0 bases at J, leaving 8 bases unmatched. CDR3 length: 15 residues. Germline assignment: CDR1 LNHNV and CDR2 YYDKDF (reference sequence). The CDR3 loop reads CAIQTTGGSYNEQFF. Written as DNA, the CDR3 is TGTGCCATTCAAACAACAGGGGGCTCCTACAATGAGCAGTTCTTC. The complete variable domain, with remaining parts taken from reference TRBV15 and TRBJ2-1, reads DAMVIQNPRYQVTQFGKPVTLSCSQTLNHNVMYWYQQKSSQAPKLLFHYYDKDFNNEADTPDNFQSRRPNTSFCFLDIRSPGLGDTAMYLCAIQTTGGSYNEQFFGPGTRLTVL.

This clonotype has ten or more counts. The chain links TRBV9 to TRBJ1-3; D gene ambiguous. The CDR3 extends over 15 amino acids. From germline, CDR1 is SGDLS and CDR2 YYNGEE. Trimming stripped 0 bases from V and 0 bases from J, with 7 bases between. CDR3 sequence: CASSVGESSGNTIYF. The CDR3 bases are TGTGCCAGCAGCGTAGGCGAGAGCTCTGGAAACACCATATATTTT.

In its sample, this clonotype was seen many times. The chain has TRBV3-1 and TRBJ2-7; 7 nucleotides agree with TRBD1. CDR1 is LGHDT and CDR2 is YNNKEL in the germline V gene (reference sequence). This CDR3 is built from 16 residues. Unmatched junction bases numbered 5, after V lost 0 bases and J lost 0 bases. The CDR3 spells CASSQDPGTDSYEQYF. Here the CDR3 DNA reads TGTGCCAGCAGCCAAGATCCCGGGACAGACTCCTACGAGCAGTACTTC.

This chain connects TRBV6-4 to TRBJ2-2; 8 bases agree with TRBD1. V was pared by 4 bases and J by 7 bases, with 11 bases of the junction left unmatched. Germline V gives CDR1 MRHNA, CDR2 SNTAGT. The CDR3 runs 16 residues. CDR3 nucleotides: TGTGCCAGCAGTGCAACAGGGGGGTCGGATGGCGGGGAGCTGTTTTTT. Its protein is CASSATGGSDGGELFF.

The chain combines TRBV6-5 with TRBJ2-2; 13 bases line up with TRBD2. CDR1 is MNHEY and CDR2 is SVGAGI in the germline V gene. V lost 4 bases to trimming and J lost 4 bases; unmatched junction nucleotides: 3. CDR3 length: 16 amino acids. This CDR3 is CASSWTSGSGTGELFF. The CDR3 DNA reads TGTGCCAGCAGTTGGACTAGCGGGAGTGGCACCGGGGAGCTGTTTTTT.

In the case of this clonotype: One end of the junction does not line up with germline, which may come from a read error. This chain uses TRBV20-1 with TRBJ1-1, with D possibly TRBD1 on 5 matching bases. The CDR3 loop spans 12 amino acids. Germline values: CDR1 DFQATT, CDR2 SNEGSKA (reference sequence). This chain's CDR3 is CSATGPEGRGIF. The CDR3 region has the DNA TGCAGTGCTACGGGACCCGAGGGACGAGGAATCTTT.

The chain combines TRBV12-3 or TRBV12-4 with TRBJ2-3, with TRBD1 identical over 7 bases. The CDR3 covers 14 residues. The V and J ends lost 7 bases and 3 bases, in that order; junction bases with no gene match: 7. CDR3 in amino acids: CASIGSGGTDTQYF. CDR3 nucleotides: TGTGCCAGCATAGGGTCAGGGGGAACAGATACGCAGTATTTT.

This clonotype was seen once. The chain joins TRBV5-6 to TRBJ2-7, with D perhaps given as TRBD1 or TRBD2 (6 bases each). Between the trimmed V and J ends, which lost 2 bases and 1 base, there was a span of 16 bases. The CDR3 extends over 16 amino acids. The germline CDR1 and CDR2 sequences are SGHDT and YYEEEE. CDR3 DNA: TGTGCCAGCAGCTTAGGTGGGGGGCATGAATCCTACGAGCAGTACTTC. Amino acids: CASSLGGGHESYEQYF.

This clonotype has a handful of counts. The chain is built from TRBV12-5 and TRBJ1-5, with D perhaps TRBD1 (5 bases). The CDR3 is 13 amino acids. The ends were cut back, 7 bases at V and 6 bases at J, with 13 bases in the middle. Germline V gene lookup returns CDR1 LGHNT and CDR2 FRNRAP. The CDR3 protein is CASARAGLQPQHF. CDR3 in DNA: TGTGCTAGTGCCCGGGCAGGGCTTCAGCCCCAGCATTTT.

This clonotype was seen repeatedly, ten times or more. The chain uses TRBV6-1 and TRBJ2-5; perhaps D is TRBD1 or TRBD2 (5 bases each). V shed 1 base and J shed 0 bases, with 9 bases lying between them. From germline, CDR1 is MNHNS and CDR2 SASEGT. This CDR3 spans 15 amino acids. In DNA form, the CDR3 reads TGTGCCAGCAGTGAAGGGGACCGCCACCAAGAGACCCAGTACTTC. Translated: CASSEGDRHQETQYF.

The CDR3 sequence: CASRPTQGATGTFF. CDR3 in DNA: TGTGCCAGCAGGCCGACTCAGGGGGCGACGGGGACTTTCTTT. This rearrangement joins TRBV10-3 to TRBJ1-1; 8 positions match TRBD1. V trimming: 10 bases; J trimming: 12 bases; junction bases outside the gene matches: 19. CDR1 ENHRY and CDR2 SYGVKD come from the germline V gene. The CDR3 spans 14 residues.

With respect to this clonotype: The junction departs from the called germline gene at one end, perhaps through a read error. The V call is TRBV5-1, the J call TRBJ1-3, with TRBD1 matching 7 bases. This CDR3 region has 14 residues. The germline CDR1 and CDR2 sequences are SGHRS and YFSETQ. CDR3 sequence (DNA): TGTGCCAGCAGCGGGGACAGCAAAGGAAACACCATATATTTT. It is translated as CASSGDSKGNTIYF.

The CDR3 spells CASSQAAIYGYTF. The CDR3 bases are TGTGCCAGCAGCCAAGCCGCGATCTATGGCTACACCTTC. The chain links TRBV7-8 to TRBJ1-2, with D unclear. The CDR3 is 13 amino acids. V lost 5 bases and J lost 4, with 11 bases in between. Germline CDR1 SGHVS, CDR2 FQNEAQ.

The chain employs TRBV9 and TRBJ2-7; D is undetermined. Germline assignment: CDR1 SGDLS and CDR2 YYNGEE. The CDR3 extends over 15 amino acids. Trimming shortened V by 1 base and J by 1 base, and 12 bases separated the two germline ends. The CDR3 nucleotides are TGTGCCAGCAGCGTAAGGGCCACGACGTCCTACGAGCAGTACTTC. This translates into CASSVRATTSYEQYF.

The chain employs TRBV5-1 and TRBJ1-2; 12 bases map to TRBD1. Germline V gives CDR1 SGHRS, CDR2 YFSETQ. J was trimmed by 7 bases and V by 2 bases; bases with no gene match: 9. The CDR3 extends over 16 amino acids. CDR3 nucleotide sequence: TGCGCCAGCAGCTTTGTCCCGGGACAGGGGGCAGTTGGCTACACCTTC. Translating gives CASSFVPGQGAVGYTF.

This clonotype appeared once. The chain employs TRBV2 and TRBJ1-1, with 7 bases matching TRBD1. Germline lookup yields CDR1 SNHLY and CDR2 FYNNEI. The ends lost 4 bases at V and 5 bases at J; junction bases unmatched: 22. The CDR3 is 19 amino acids. In DNA, the CDR3 is TGTGCCAGCAGTGCTCTTTCCCCCGGGACAGCCATCGTCTGGACTGAAGCTTTCTTT. Residues: CASSALSPGTAIVWTEAFF.

In its sample, this clonotype was seen many times. V and J are TRBV11-2 and TRBJ1-6, with 7 bases identical to TRBD1. The CDR3 has 13 residues. J gave up 9 bases and V 7 bases, and 6 bases lay outside the gene matches. Germline V gene lookup returns CDR1 SGHAT and CDR2 FQNNGV. The CDR3 DNA reads TGTGCCAGCAAACAGGGGTTTGGTTCACCCCTCCACTTT. Translated: CASKQGFGSPLHF.